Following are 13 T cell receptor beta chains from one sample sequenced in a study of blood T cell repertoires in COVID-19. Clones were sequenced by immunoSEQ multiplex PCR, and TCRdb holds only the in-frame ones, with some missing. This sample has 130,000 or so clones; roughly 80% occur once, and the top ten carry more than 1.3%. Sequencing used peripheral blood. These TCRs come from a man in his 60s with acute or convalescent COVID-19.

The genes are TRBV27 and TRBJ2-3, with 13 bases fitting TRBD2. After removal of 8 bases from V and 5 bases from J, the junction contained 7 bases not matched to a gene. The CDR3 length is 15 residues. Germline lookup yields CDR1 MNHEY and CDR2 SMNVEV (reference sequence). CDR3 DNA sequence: TGTGCCAGCCCCGCGGGACTAGCGGGAATAGATACGCAGTATTTT. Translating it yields CASPAGLAGIDTQYF.

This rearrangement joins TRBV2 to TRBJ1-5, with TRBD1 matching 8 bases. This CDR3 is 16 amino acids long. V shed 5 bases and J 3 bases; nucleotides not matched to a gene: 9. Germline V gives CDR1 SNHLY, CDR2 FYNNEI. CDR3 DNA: TGTGCCAGCAGTCCATCCGGGACAGGCCTCAATCAGCCCCAGCATTTT. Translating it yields CASSPSGTGLNQPQHF.

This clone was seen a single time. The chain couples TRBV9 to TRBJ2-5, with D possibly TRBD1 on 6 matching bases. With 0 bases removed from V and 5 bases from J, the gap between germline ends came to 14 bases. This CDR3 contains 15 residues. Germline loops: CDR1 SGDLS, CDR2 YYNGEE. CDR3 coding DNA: TGTGCCAGCAGCGTAGTAGGGATTCAGGGGGAGACCCAGTACTTC. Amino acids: CASSVVGIQGETQYF.

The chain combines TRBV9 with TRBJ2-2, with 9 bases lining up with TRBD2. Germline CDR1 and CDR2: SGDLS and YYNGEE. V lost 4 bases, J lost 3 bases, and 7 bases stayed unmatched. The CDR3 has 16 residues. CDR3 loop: CASSPRTSAYTGELFF. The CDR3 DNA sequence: TGTGCCAGCAGCCCCCGGACTAGCGCCTACACCGGGGAGCTGTTTTTT. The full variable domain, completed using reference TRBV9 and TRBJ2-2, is DSGVTQTPKHLITATGQRVTLRCSPRSGDLSVYWYQQSLDQGLQFLIQYYNGEERAKGNILERFSAQQFPDLHSELNLSSLELGDSALYFCASSPRTSAYTGELFFGEGSRLTVL.

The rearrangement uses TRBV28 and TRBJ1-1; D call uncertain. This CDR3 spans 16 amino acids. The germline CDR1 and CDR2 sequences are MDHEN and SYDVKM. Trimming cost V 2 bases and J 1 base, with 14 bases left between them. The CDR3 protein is CASSLSVRAGNTEAFF. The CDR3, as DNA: TGTGCCAGCAGTTTAAGTGTCCGGGCGGGGAACACTGAAGCTTTCTTT. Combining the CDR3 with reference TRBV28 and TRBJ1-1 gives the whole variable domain DVKVTQSSRYLVKRTGEKVFLECVQDMDHENMFWYRQDPGLGLRLIYFSYDVKMKEKGDIPEGYSVSREKKERFSLILESASTNQTSMYLCASSLSVRAGNTEAFFGQGTRLTVV.

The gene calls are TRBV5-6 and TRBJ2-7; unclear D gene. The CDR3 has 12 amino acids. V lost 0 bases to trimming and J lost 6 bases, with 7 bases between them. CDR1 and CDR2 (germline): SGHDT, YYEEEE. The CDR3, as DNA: TGTGCCAGCAGCTTGGTTCCCGTCGAGCAGTACTTC. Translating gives CASSLVPVEQYF.

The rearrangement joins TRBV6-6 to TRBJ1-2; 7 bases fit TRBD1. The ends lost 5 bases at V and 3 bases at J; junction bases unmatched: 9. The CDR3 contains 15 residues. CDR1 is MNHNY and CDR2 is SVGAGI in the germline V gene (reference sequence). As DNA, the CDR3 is TGTGCCAGCAGTACGACAGGGTTTAGGGACTATGGCTACACCTTC. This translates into CASSTTGFRDYGYTF.

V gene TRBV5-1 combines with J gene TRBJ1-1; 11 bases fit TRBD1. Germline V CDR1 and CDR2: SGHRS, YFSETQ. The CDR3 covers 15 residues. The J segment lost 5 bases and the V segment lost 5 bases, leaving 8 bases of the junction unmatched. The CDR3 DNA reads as TGCGCCAGCAGTGTATCTGGGACAGGGGGTACTGAAGCTTTCTTT. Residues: CASSVSGTGGTEAFF.

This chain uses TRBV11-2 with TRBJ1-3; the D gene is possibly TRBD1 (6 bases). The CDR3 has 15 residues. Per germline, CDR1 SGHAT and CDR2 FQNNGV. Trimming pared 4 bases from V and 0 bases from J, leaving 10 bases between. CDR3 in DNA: TGTGCCAGCAGCTGGGCAGGGGACTCTGGAAACACCATATATTTT. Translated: CASSWAGDSGNTIYF. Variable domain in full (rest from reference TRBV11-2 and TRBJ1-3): EAGVAQSPRYKIIEKRQSVAFWCNPISGHATLYWYQQILGQGPKLLIQFQNNGVVDDSQLPKDRFSAERLKGVDSTLKIQPAKLEDSAVYLCASSWAGDSGNTIYFGEGSWLTVV.

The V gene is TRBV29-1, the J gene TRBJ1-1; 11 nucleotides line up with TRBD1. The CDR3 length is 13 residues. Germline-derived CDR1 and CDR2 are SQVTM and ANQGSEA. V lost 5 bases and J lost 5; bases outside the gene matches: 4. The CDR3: CSVWTGGATEAFF. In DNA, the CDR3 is TGCAGCGTTTGGACAGGGGGCGCAACTGAAGCTTTCTTT.

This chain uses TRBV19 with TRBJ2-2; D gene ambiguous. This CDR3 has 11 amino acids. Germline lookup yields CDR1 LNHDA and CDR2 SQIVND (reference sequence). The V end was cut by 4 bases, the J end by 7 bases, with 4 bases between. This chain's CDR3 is CASSSIGELFF. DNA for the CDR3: TGTGCCAGTAGTAGTATCGGGGAGCTGTTTTTT.

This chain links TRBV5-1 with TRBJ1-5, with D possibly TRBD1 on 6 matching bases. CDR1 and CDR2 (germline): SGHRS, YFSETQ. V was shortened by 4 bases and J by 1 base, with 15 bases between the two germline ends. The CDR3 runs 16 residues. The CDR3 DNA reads TGCGCCAGCAGCCTTACACCCGACAGGAGCAATCAGCCCCAGCATTTT. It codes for CASSLTPDRSNQPQHF.

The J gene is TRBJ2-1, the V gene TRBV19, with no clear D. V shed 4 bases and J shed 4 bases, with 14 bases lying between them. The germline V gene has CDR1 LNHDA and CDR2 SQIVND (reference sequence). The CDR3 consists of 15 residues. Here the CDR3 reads CASSTTHFNYNEQFF. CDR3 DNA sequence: TGTGCCAGTAGTACTACTCATTTTAATTACAATGAGCAGTTCTTC.